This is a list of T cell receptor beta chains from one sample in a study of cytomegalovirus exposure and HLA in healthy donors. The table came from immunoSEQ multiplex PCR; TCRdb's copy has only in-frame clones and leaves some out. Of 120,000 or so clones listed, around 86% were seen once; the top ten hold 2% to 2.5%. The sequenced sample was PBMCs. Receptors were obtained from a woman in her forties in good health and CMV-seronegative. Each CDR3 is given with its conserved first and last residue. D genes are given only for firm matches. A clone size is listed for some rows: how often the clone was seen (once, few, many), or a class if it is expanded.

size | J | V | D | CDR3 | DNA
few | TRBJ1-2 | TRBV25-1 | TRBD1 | CASSEGTGFYGYTF | TGTGCCAGCAGTGAAGGGACAGGGTTTTATGGCTACACCTTC
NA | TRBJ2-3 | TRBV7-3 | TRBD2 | CASSPGVASGGASDTQYF | TGTGCCAGCAGCCCCGGTGTGGCTAGCGGGGGGGCATCAGATACGCAGTATTTT
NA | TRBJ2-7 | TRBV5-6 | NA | CASSLWVTNSYEQCF | TGTGCCAGCAGCTTGTGGGTGACTAACTCCTACGAGCAGTGCTTC
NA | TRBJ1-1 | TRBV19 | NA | CASSKGGKVTTAEAFF | TGTGCCAGTAGTAAAGGAGGAAAAGTGACAACGGCTGAAGCTTTCTTT
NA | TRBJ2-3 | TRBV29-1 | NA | CSVRRGNTDTQYF | TGCAGCGTTAGGCGGGGAAACACAGATACGCAGTATTTT
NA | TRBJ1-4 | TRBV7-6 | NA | CASSLLGATNEKLFF | TGTGCCAGCAGCTTACTGGGGGCGACTAATGAAAAACTGTTTTTT
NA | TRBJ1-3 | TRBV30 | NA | CACSPPQDPSRGNTIYF | TGTGCCTGCTCCCCCCCGCAGGATCCTTCTCGCGGAAACACCATATATTTT
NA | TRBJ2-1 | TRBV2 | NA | CASSALSGFSYNEQFF | TGTGCCAGCAGTGCTCTCTCGGGTTTCTCCTACAATGAGCAGTTCTTC
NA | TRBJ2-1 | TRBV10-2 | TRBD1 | CASSESTRDSAFF | TGCGCCAGCAGTGAGTCGACCCGGGACAGCGCTTTCTTC
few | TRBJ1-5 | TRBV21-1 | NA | CASSKDQDRGGNQPQHF | TGTGCCAGCAGCAAAGACCAGGACAGGGGAGGCAATCAGCCCCAGCATTTT
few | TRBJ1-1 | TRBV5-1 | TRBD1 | CASSSGTANTEAFF | TGCGCCAGCAGCTCCGGGACAGCGAACACTGAAGCTTTCTTT
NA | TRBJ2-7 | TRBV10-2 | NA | CASSLDSSYEQYF | TGCGCCAGCAGTTTGGACAGCTCCTACGAGCAGTACTTC
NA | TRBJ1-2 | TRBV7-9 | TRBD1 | CASSHMGAGQANYGYTF | TGTGCCAGCAGCCATATGGGGGCAGGACAGGCAAACTATGGCTACACCTTC
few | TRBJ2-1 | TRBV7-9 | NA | CASSLVSSFGNEQFF | TGTGCCAGCAGCTTAGTTTCTAGCTTCGGCAATGAGCAGTTCTTC
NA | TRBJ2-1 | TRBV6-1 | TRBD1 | CASSEDRGPYNEQFF | TGTGCCAGCAGTGAGGACAGGGGGCCCTACAATGAGCAGTTCTTC
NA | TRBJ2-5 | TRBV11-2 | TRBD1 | CASSYRGDRQETQYF | TGTGCCAGCAGCTACAGGGGGGATAGGCAAGAGACCCAGTACTTC
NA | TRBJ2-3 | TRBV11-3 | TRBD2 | CASSIGLAGGTDTQYF | TGTGCCAGCAGCATTGGACTAGCGGGAGGCACAGATACGCAGTATTTT
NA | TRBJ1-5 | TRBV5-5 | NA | CASSVGWGRPQHF | TGTGCCAGCAGCGTCGGGTGGGGGCGGCCCCAGCATTTT
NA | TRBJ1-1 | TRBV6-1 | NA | CASKGQYVGGEAFF | TGTGCCAGCAAAGGACAGTACGTTGGGGGTGAAGCTTTCTTT
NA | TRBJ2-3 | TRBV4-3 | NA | CASSQDSWIGDTQYF | TGCGCCAGCAGCCAGGATTCATGGATCGGGGATACGCAGTATTTT
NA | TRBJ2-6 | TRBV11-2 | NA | CASSFSVSGANVLTF | TGTGCCAGCAGCTTTTCCGTCTCTGGGGCCAACGTCCTGACTTTC
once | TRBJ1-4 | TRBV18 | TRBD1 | CASSPNVVTGDEKLFF | TGTGCCAGCTCACCAAATGTAGTGACAGGGGACGAAAAACTGTTTTTT
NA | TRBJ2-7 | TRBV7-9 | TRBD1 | CSSSLGTGDYEQYF | TGTTCCAGCAGCTTAGGGACAGGGGACTACGAGCAGTACTTC
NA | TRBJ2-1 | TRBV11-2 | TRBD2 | CASRTPGTSGSSYEQFF | TGTGCCAGCAGGACACCTGGAACTAGCGGGAGTTCCTATGAGCAGTTCTTC
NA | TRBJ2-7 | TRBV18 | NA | CASSPSSATYEQYF | TGTGCCAGCTCACCATCTAGCGCTACCTACGAGCAGTACTTC
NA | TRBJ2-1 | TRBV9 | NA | CASSVDPGIRNEQFF | TGTGCCAGCAGCGTAGACCCAGGGATTCGTAATGAGCAGTTCTTC
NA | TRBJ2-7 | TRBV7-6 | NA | CASSLGHLYEQYF | TGTGCCAGCAGCCTAGGACATCTCTACGAGCAGTACTTC